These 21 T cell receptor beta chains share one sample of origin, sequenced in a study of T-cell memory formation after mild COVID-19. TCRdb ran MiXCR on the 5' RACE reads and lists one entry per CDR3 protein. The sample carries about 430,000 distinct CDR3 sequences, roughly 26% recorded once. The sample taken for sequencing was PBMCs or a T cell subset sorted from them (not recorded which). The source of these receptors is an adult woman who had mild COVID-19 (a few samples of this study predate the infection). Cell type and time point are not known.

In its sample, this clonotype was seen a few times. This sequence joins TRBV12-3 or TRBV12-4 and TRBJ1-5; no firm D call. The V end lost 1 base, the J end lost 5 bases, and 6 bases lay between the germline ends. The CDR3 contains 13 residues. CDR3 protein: CASSLGSYQPQHF. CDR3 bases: TGTGCCAGCAGTTTAGGCAGTTATCAGCCCCAGCATTTT.

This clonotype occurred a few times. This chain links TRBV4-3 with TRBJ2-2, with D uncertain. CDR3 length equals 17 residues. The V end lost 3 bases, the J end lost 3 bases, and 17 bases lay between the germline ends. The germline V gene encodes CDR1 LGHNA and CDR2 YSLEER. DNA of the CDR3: TGCGCCAGCAGCCATCCCACCGGGTACAGCGACACCGGGGAGCTGTTTTTT. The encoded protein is CASSHPTGYSDTGELFF.

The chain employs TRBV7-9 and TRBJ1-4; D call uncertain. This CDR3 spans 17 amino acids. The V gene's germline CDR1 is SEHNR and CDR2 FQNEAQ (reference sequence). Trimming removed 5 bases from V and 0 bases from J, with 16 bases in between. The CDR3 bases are TGTGCCAGCAGCCCCCGAAAGGGAGTTGCAACTAATGAAAAACTGTTTTTT. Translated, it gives CASSPRKGVATNEKLFF.

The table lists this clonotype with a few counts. The CDR3 DNA reads as TGCAGTGCTCGGGGACTAGCGGGAGCCTACGAGCAGTACTTC. Its translation: CSARGLAGAYEQYF. The chain uses TRBV20-1 and TRBJ2-7, with 14 bases matching TRBD2. The V segment lost 5 bases and the J segment 2 bases; nucleotides outside the gene matches: 2. Germline loops: CDR1 DFQATT, CDR2 SNEGSKA (reference sequence). This CDR3 comprises 14 residues.

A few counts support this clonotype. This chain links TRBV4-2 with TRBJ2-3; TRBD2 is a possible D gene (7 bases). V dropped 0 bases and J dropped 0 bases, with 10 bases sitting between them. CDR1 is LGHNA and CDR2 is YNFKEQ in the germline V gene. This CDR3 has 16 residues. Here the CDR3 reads CASSQEGGRSTDTQYF. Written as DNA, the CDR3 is TGTGCCAGCAGCCAAGAGGGGGGGCGGAGCACAGATACGCAGTATTTT.

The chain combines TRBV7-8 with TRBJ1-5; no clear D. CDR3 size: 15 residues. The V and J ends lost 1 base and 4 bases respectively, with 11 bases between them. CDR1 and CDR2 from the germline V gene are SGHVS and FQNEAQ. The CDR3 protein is CASSLVGLGNQPQHF. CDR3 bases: TGTGCCAGCAGCTTAGTGGGTTTGGGGAATCAGCCCCAGCATTTT.

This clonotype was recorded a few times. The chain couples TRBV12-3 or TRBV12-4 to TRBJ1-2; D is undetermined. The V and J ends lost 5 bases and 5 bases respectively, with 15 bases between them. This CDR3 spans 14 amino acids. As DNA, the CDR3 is TGTGCCAGCAGTCGAAACGGGATCGGTTATGGCTACACCTTC. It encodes CASSRNGIGYGYTF.

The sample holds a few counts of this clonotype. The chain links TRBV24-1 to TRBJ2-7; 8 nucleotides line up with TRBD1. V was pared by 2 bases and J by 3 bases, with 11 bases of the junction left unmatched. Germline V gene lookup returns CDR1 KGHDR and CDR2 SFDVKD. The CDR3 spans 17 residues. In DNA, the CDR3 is TGTGCCACCAGTGATTACTCGACCGGGACAGGTCTCTACGAGCAGTACTTC. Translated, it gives CATSDYSTGTGLYEQYF.

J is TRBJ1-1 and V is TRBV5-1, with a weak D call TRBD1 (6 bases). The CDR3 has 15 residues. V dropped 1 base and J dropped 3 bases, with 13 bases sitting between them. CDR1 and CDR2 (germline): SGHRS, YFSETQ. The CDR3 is CASSLSRRTDTEAFF. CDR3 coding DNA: TGCGCCAGCAGCTTGTCCAGACGGACAGACACTGAAGCTTTCTTT. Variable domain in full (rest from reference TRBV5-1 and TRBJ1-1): KAGVTQTPRYLIKTRGQQVTLSCSPISGHRSVSWYQQTPGQGLQFLFEYFSETQRNKGNFPGRFSGRQFSNSRSEMNVSTLELGDSALYLCASSLSRRTDTEAFFGQGTRLTVV.

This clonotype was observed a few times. The CDR3 DNA sequence: TGTGCCAGCAGTGAATGGGCAGGGGCGGCTGAAGCTTTCTTT. This sequence encodes CASSEWAGAAEAFF. The chain employs TRBV6-1 and TRBJ1-1, with a possible D match to TRBD1 (6 bases). Trimming cost V 2 bases and J 6 bases, with 13 bases left between them. Germline lookup yields CDR1 MNHNS and CDR2 SASEGT. The CDR3 loop spans 14 amino acids.

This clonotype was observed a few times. CDR3 bases: TGCGCCAGCAGCCAAGAGGGACTAGCATTCTACGAGCAGTACTTC. Amino acid sequence: CASSQEGLAFYEQYF. V gene TRBV4-1 combines with J gene TRBJ2-7; 9 bases are shared with TRBD2. The CDR3 is 15 residues long. Germline CDR1 reads MGHRA; CDR2 reads YSYEKL. Trimming took 0 bases from V and 3 from J; bases not matched to a gene: 3.

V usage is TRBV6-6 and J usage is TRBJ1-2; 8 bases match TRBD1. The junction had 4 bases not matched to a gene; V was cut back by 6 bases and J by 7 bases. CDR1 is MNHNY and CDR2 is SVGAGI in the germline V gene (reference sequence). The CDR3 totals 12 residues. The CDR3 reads CASRQGAPGYTF. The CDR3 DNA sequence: TGTGCCAGCAGGCAGGGGGCGCCTGGCTACACCTTC.

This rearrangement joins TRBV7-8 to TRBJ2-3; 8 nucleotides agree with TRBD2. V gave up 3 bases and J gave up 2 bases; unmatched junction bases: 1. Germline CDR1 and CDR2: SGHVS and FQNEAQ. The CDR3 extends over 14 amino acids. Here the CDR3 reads CASSLREDTDTQYF. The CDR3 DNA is TGTGCCAGCAGCTTGCGGGAGGACACAGATACGCAGTATTTT.

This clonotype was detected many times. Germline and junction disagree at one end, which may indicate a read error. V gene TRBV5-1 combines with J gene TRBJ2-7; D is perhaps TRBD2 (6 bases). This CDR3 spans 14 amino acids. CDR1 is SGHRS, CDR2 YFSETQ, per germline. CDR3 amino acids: CASSLDGSSYEQYF. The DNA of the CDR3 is TGCGCCAGCAGTTTGGACGGGAGCTCCTACGAGCAGTACTTC.

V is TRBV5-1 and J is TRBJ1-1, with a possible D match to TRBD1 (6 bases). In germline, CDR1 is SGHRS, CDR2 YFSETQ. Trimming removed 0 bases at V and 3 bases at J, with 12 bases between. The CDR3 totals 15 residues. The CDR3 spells CASSLAWGADTEAFF. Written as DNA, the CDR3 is TGCGCCAGCAGCTTGGCTTGGGGGGCGGACACTGAAGCTTTCTTT.

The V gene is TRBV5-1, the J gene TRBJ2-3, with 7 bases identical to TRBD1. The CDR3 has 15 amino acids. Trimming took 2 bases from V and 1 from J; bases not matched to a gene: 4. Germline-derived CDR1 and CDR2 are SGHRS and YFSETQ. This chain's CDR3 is CASSFRGRGTDTQYF. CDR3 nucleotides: TGCGCCAGCAGCTTTAGGGGGCGAGGCACAGATACGCAGTATTTT.

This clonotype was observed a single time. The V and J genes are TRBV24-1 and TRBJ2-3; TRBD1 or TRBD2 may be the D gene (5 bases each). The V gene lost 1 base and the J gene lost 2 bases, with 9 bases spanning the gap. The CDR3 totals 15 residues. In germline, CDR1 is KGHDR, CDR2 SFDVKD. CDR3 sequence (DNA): TGTGCCACCAGTGATTTCTCCGGGACCACAGATACGCAGTATTTT. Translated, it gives CATSDFSGTTDTQYF.

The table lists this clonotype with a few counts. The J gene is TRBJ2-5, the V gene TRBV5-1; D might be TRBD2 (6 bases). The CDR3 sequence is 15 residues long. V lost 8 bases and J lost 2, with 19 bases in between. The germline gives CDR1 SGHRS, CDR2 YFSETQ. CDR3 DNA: TGCGCCAGTTACTTGGGTGGCGGGGCACAAGAGACCCAGTACTTC. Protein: CASYLGGGAQETQYF. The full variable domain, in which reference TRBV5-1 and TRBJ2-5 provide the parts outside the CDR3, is KAGVTQTPRYLIKTRGQQVTLSCSPISGHRSVSWYQQTPGQGLQFLFEYFSETQRNKGNFPGRFSGRQFSNSRSEMNVSTLELGDSALYLCASYLGGGAQETQYFGPGTRLLVL.

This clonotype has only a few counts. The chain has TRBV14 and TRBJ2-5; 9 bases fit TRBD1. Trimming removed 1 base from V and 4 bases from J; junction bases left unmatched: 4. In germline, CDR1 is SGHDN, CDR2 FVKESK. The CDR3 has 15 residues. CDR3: CASSQGTGVTETQYF. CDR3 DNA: TGTGCCAGCAGCCAAGGGACAGGGGTAACAGAGACCCAGTACTTC.

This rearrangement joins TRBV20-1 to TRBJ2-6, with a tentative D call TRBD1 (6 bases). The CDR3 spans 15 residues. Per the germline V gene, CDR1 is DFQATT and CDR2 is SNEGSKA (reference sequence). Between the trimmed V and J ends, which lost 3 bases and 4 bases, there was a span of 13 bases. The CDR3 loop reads CSARRWDTGANVLTF. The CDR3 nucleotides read TGCAGTGCTAGGAGGTGGGACACCGGGGCCAACGTCCTGACTTTC.

CDR3: CASSRDRGRSYEQYF. DNA of the CDR3: TGTGCCAGCAGCCGGGACAGGGGGCGATCCTACGAGCAGTACTTC. The rearrangement links TRBV3-1 to TRBJ2-7, with 12 positions matching TRBD1. Germline V lookup: CDR1 LGHDT, CDR2 YNNKEL (reference sequence). The length of the CDR3 is 15 residues. Unmatched junction bases numbered 2, after V lost 4 bases and J lost 1 base.